This entry lists 19 T cell receptor beta chains sequenced from one sample in a study of T cell changes during pregnancy in multiple sclerosis. Assay used: immunoSEQ multiplex PCR; TCRdb lists only in-frame clones, some missing. The sample comprises some 80,000 clones, over 90% of which are singletons, and more than 1% rests with the top ten. The material was peripheral blood, obtained in the second trimester of pregnancy. All receptors come from a female donor with multiple sclerosis, enrolled in a pregnancy study.

In its sample, this clone was seen a few times. The V call is TRBV6-4, the J call TRBJ1-2; D remains unclear. Germline loops: CDR1 MRHNA, CDR2 SNTAGT. The length of the CDR3 is 12 residues. V was trimmed by 2 bases and J by 4 bases, leaving 5 bases between them. The CDR3 nucleotides are TGTGCCAGCAGTGACAGGAGCTATGGCTACACCTTC. Translation gives CASSDRSYGYTF.

This rearrangement joins TRBV19 to TRBJ1-5; D not certain. The CDR3 extends over 15 amino acids. The germline V and J ends were trimmed by 5 bases and 0 bases, with 11 bases remaining between them. Germline CDR1 and CDR2: LNHDA and SQIVND (reference sequence). CDR3 DNA: TGTGCCAGTAGTGATGGGGAGTATAGCAATCAGCCCCAGCATTTT. Translated: CASSDGEYSNQPQHF. The variable domain in full, completed from reference TRBV19 and TRBJ1-5, reads DGGITQSPKYLFRKEGQNVTLSCEQNLNHDAMYWYRQDPGQGLRLIYYSQIVNDFQKGDIAEGYSVSREKKESFPLTVTSAQKNPTAFYLCASSDGEYSNQPQHFGDGTRLSIL.

This chain links TRBV9 with TRBJ2-7; 7 nucleotides agree with TRBD1. The CDR3 is made up of 14 amino acids. Trimming took 2 bases from V and 2 from J; bases not matched to a gene: 4. Germline V gives CDR1 SGDLS, CDR2 YYNGEE. CDR3 coding DNA: TGTGCCAGCAGCGTGGGGACAGTAGCCTACGAGCAGTACTTC. Translating gives CASSVGTVAYEQYF. The variable domain in full, completed from reference TRBV9 and TRBJ2-7, reads DSGVTQTPKHLITATGQRVTLRCSPRSGDLSVYWYQQSLDQGLQFLIQYYNGEERAKGNILERFSAQQFPDLHSELNLSSLELGDSALYFCASSVGTVAYEQYFGPGTRLTVT.

The V and J genes are TRBV7-9 and TRBJ2-7; 7 bases fit TRBD2. Germline V gene lookup returns CDR1 SEHNR and CDR2 FQNEAQ (reference sequence). CDR3 length: 12 residues. V was pared by 8 bases and J by 5 bases, with 6 bases of the junction left unmatched. The DNA of the CDR3 is TGTGCCAGCGCGCGGGAGTTCCACGAGCAGTACTTC. Translating it yields CASAREFHEQYF.

The chain links TRBV6-1 to TRBJ2-7; D is possibly TRBD2 (6 bases). V lost 4 bases to trimming and J lost 0 bases, with 10 bases between them. Germline assignment: CDR1 MNHNS and CDR2 SASEGT. The CDR3 has 14 residues. CDR3 in amino acids: CASSVGGYSYEQYF. CDR3 sequence (DNA): TGTGCCAGCAGTGTTGGAGGGTACTCCTACGAGCAGTACTTC.

The chain joins TRBV5-1 to TRBJ2-3, with 12 bases matching TRBD2. V dropped 7 bases and J dropped 4; count of bases not matched to a gene: 10. Germline loops: CDR1 SGHRS, CDR2 YFSETQ. The CDR3 spans 16 residues. The CDR3 protein is CASRPLAGGPSDTQYF. The DNA of the CDR3 is TGCGCCAGCCGTCCCCTAGCGGGAGGGCCCTCAGATACGCAGTATTTT.

The chain combines TRBV5-6 with TRBJ2-2; possibly TRBD1 for D (5 bases). The CDR3 spans 12 residues. The germline V and J ends were trimmed by 2 bases and 7 bases, with 6 bases remaining between them. Looked up from germline, CDR1 is SGHDT and CDR2 is YYEEEE. The CDR3 loop reads CASSLGDGELFF. In nucleotides, the CDR3 is TGTGCCAGCAGCTTAGGGGACGGGGAGCTGTTTTTT.

The CDR3 loop is CASSQGEGQPQHF. CDR3 DNA: TGTGCCAGCAGCCAGGGGGAGGGGCAGCCCCAGCATTTT. The rearrangement uses TRBV4-2 and TRBJ1-5; D is perhaps TRBD1 (5 bases). Germline CDR1 LGHNA, CDR2 YNFKEQ. The CDR3 has 13 amino acids. Trimming cost V 3 bases and J 7 bases, with 10 bases left between them.

V is TRBV19 and J is TRBJ1-5, with 8 bases matching TRBD1. This CDR3 has 19 amino acids. The junction had 20 bases not matched to a gene; V was cut back by 7 bases and J by 3 bases. CDR1 and CDR2 from the germline V gene are LNHDA and SQIVND (reference sequence). The CDR3 region has the DNA TGTGCCAGTACCACCGGGACAGGAAAGGTGGGGTGGGTCAATCAGCCCCAGCATTTT. Its translation: CASTTGTGKVGWVNQPQHF.

V and J are TRBV10-3 and TRBJ2-1; TRBD2 matches at 9 bases. This CDR3 has 15 residues. Germline CDR1 reads ENHRY; CDR2 reads SYGVKD. The trim removed 4 bases at V and 3 bases at J, leaving 4 bases unmatched. CDR3 sequence: CAISVTSGNYNEQFF. Written as DNA, the CDR3 is TGTGCCATCAGTGTGACTAGCGGAAACTACAATGAGCAGTTCTTC.

J is TRBJ2-7 and V is TRBV21-1; TRBD1, as called in the table, went unchecked against the DNA. TRBV21-1 counts as a pseudogene. The CDR3 runs to 18 residues. The CDR3 DNA follows: TGTGCCAGCAGCAAACCCAAAGAGGGGGTGACAGGGCGCGACGAGCAGTACTTC. Translated: CASSKPKEGVTGRDEQYF.

The V gene is TRBV7-2, the J gene TRBJ2-1; 8 bases match TRBD2. Germline V gene sequence: CDR1 SGHTA, CDR2 FQGNSA. V lost 1 base, J lost 7 bases, and 3 bases stayed unmatched. This CDR3 has 14 amino acids. Here the CDR3 DNA reads TGTGCCAGCAGCTTAGACCCTAGCGGGAATGAGCAGTTCTTC. The encoded protein is CASSLDPSGNEQFF.

V usage is TRBV21-1 and J usage is TRBJ2-3; the table's D call, TRBD2, has no DNA check behind it. TRBV21-1 corresponds to a pseudogene. CDR3 size: 15 residues. This CDR3 reads CASSQGTSWADTQYF. The CDR3 DNA sequence: TGTGCCAGCAGCCAAGGGACTAGTTGGGCAGATACGCAGTATTTT.

The CDR3 nucleotides read TGTGCCAGCAGAGCACAGGGAGGGGCGTCAGATACGCAGTATTTT. Its protein product is CASRAQGGASDTQYF. The chain carries TRBV6-6 and TRBJ2-3, with D possibly TRBD2 on 7 matching bases. The CDR3 has 15 amino acids. Between the trimmed V and J ends, which lost 6 bases and 4 bases, there was a span of 17 bases. Per germline, CDR1 MNHNY and CDR2 SVGAGI (reference sequence).

This rearrangement joins TRBV7-6 to TRBJ1-2; no definite D call. The CDR3 is 16 amino acids. V was pared by 1 base and J by 4 bases, with 16 bases between. From germline, CDR1 is SGHVS and CDR2 FNYEAQ. This chain's CDR3 is CASSLGPFRGPYGYTF. The CDR3 bases are TGTGCCAGCAGCTTAGGGCCGTTTCGTGGCCCCTATGGCTACACCTTC. The variable domain in full, with the rest retrieved from reference TRBV7-6 and TRBJ1-2, is GAGVSQSPRYKVTKRGQDVALRCDPISGHVSLYWYRQALGQGPEFLTYFNYEAQQDKSGLPNDRFSAERPEGSISTLTIQRTEQRDSAMYRCASSLGPFRGPYGYTFGSGTRLTVV.

The V and J genes are TRBV7-2 and TRBJ2-1, with TRBD2 matching 8 bases. The CDR3 totals 15 residues. With V trimmed by 5 bases and J by 12 bases, 15 bases remained unmatched. Germline values: CDR1 SGHTA, CDR2 FQGNSA. CDR3 sequence reads: CASSPGASGPTGQFF. CDR3 nucleotides: TGTGCCAGCAGCCCTGGGGCTAGCGGGCCCACAGGGCAGTTCTTC.

This chain uses TRBV15 with TRBJ2-1; TRBD1 matches 7 bases. The V gene's germline CDR1 is LNHNV and CDR2 YYDKDF (reference sequence). After removal of 4 bases from V and 0 bases from J, the junction contained 3 bases not matched to a gene. The CDR3 is 15 residues long. The CDR3 bases are TGTGCCACCAGCAAGACAGGGAACTCCTACAATGAGCAGTTCTTC. It yields the protein CATSKTGNSYNEQFF.

The chain joins TRBV7-9 to TRBJ1-1; D is perhaps TRBD1 (5 bases). The V end lost 6 bases, the J end lost 0 bases, and 14 bases lay between the germline ends. The CDR3 has 15 amino acids. CDR1 and CDR2 from the germline V gene are SEHNR and FQNEAQ (reference sequence). As DNA, the CDR3 is TGTGCCAGCAGATCAGGGTCTAACATGAACACTGAAGCTTTCTTT. Translation gives CASRSGSNMNTEAFF. Complete variable domain (other parts from reference TRBV7-9 and TRBJ1-1): DTGVSQNPRHKITKRGQNVTFRCDPISEHNRLYWYRQTLGQGPEFLTYFQNEAQLEKSRLLSDRFSAERPKGSFSTLEIQRTEQGDSAMYLCASRSGSNMNTEAFFGQGTRLTVV.

This chain links TRBV27 with TRBJ1-5; tentatively, D is TRBD1 (5 bases). V was cut by 5 bases and J by 1 base, with 15 bases left in between. This CDR3 region has 16 residues. Per the germline V gene, CDR1 is MNHEY and CDR2 is SMNVEV (reference sequence). CDR3 nucleotide sequence: TGTGCCAGCAGTAAATCGCCCCAGGGCAGCAATCAGCCCCAGCATTTT. Its translation: CASSKSPQGSNQPQHF.